The clone carrying this TCR beta chain was seen many times. Antigen specificity is unknown. V lost 7 bases, J lost 3 bases, and 18 bases lay in between. CDR1 MNHEY and CDR2 SVGEGT come from the germline V gene. The CDR3 covers 15 residues. These data originate in a study of CD8+CD57+ T cells in acquired aplastic anemia. Whole-study findings and limits: There were around 28 CD8+ CDR3 sequences that occurred in both patients and controls. Patients showed no significant difference from controls in CD8+ Simpson's diversity.

Profiles of TCR beta VDJ and CDR3 were generated from a genomic DNA template. In TCRdb, the reads were re-called with MiXCR into one record per CDR3 protein. The sample lists hundreds of thousands of distinct CDR3 sequences, about 70% occurring once. The V call is TRBV6-2 or TRBV6-3, the J call TRBJ1-1; D unclear. Input material: sorted CD4+, CD8+, or CD8+CD57+ T cells (not recorded which) from PBMCs. The TCR sequence derives from a human donor in good health, serving as a control. The CDR3 reads CASIRRHRSDTEAFF. The CDR3 DNA reads TGTGCCAGCATTCGGCGCCACCGCTCCGACACTGAAGCTTTCTTT.